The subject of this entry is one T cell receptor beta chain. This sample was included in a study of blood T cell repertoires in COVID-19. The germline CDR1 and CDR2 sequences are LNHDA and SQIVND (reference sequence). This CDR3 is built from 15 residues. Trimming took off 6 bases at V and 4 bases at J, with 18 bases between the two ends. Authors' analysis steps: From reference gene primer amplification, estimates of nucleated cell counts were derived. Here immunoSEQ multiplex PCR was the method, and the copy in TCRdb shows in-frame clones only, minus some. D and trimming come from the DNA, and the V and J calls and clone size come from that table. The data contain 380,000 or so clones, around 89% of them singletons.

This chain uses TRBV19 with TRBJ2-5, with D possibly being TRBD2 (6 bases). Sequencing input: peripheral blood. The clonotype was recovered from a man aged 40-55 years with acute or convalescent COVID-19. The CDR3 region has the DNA TGTGCCAGTAGCCCCTATTGGTCTAGCGCAGAGACCCAGTACTTC. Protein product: CASSPYWSSAETQYF.